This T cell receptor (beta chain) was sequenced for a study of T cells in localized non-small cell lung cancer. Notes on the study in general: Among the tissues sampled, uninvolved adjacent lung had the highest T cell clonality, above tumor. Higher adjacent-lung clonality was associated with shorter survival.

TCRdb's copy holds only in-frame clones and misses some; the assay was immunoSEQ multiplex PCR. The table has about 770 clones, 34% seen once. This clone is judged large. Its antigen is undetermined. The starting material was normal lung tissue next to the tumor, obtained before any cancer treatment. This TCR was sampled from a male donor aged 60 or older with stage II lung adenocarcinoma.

The CDR3 loop is CASHPGGAGANVLTF. The CDR3 region has the DNA TGTGCCTCCCACCCAGGGGGAGCTGGGGCCAACGTCCTGACTTTC. The rearrangement joins TRBV6-8 to TRBJ2-6; 7 positions agree with TRBD1. V lost 11 bases and J lost 2; bases outside the gene matches: 9. The CDR3 has 15 residues. In germline, CDR1 is MNHGY, CDR2 SAAAGT.